The source of this TCR beta chain is a study of regulatory T cells in long-lasting Graves disease. Background on the study: Graves' patients, newly diagnosed, had taken antithyroid drugs under 3 months.

Assembly of TCR beta libraries relied on iRepertoire HTBI primers together with Arm-PCR of CDR3 regions. One entry per CDR3 protein results from TCRdb running MiXCR on the multiplex PCR reads. The repertoire holds a few hundred thousand distinct CDR3 sequences, with around 16% as singletons. As to time point: newly diagnosed GD, antithyroid drugs for less than 3 months. From RNA extracted from PBMCs, the TCR library was made. This clonotype was seen ten or more times. Separately, the same data were catalogued under a study of T cells in Graves' hyperthyroidism and ophthalmopathy. Per that study: The majority of expanded thyroid clonotypes above 0.001 also appeared in blood.

This TCR came from a woman between 40 and 50 years old with Graves disease. Sequenced material: peripheral blood mononuclear cells (PBMCs), taken at new diagnosis, from a patient treated with antithyroid drugs.

The CDR3 DNA reads as TGTGCCAGCAGTGACCCGGGACTATACAATGAGCAGTTCTTC. This sequence encodes CASSDPGLYNEQFF. The chain has TRBV6-2 or TRBV6-3 and TRBJ2-1, with 7 bases matching TRBD2. CDR3 length: 14 residues. Looked up from germline, CDR1 is MNHEY and CDR2 is SVGEGT. Losses at the gene ends were 5 bases for V and 4 bases for J; bases not matched to a gene: 5.